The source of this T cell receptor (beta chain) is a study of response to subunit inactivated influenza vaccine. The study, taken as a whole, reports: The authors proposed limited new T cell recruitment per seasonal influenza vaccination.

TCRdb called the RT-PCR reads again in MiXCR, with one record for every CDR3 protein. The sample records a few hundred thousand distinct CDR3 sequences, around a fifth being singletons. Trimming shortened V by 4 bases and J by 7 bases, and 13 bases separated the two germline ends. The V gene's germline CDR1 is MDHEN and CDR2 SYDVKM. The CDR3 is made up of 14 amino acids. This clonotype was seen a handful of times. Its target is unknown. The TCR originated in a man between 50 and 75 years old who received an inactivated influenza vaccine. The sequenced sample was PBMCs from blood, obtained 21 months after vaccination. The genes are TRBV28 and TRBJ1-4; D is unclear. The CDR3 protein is CASSSGQNSEKLFF. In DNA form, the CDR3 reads TGTGCCAGCAGTTCCGGGCAGAACAGTGAAAAACTGTTTTTT.